This T cell receptor (beta chain) was retrieved from a study of cytomegalovirus exposure and HLA in healthy donors. Background on the study: An early data release held 79 million or so unique TCRs from HLA-typed donors. Whole-study findings and limits: Later genetic work tied a missense DCLRE1C variant to beta-chain V and J trimming. For presence/absence analyses, sequencing depth was assumed to be roughly uniform across donors. DRB1 had the most TCR associations and HLA-C the fewest, a later analysis found, with rates varying by HLA locus.

The J segment lost 16 bases and the V segment lost 1 base, leaving 10 bases of the junction unmatched. Germline-derived CDR1 and CDR2 are SGHTA and FQGNSA. The CDR3 consists of 13 residues. Both 60 Vbeta primers and 13 Jbeta primers went into the PCR. Sequencing used immunoSEQ multiplex PCR; TCRdb keeps in-frame clones, though not all of them. Of around 91,000 clones listed, around 80% are singletons. Worth noting for this clone: Its antigen is not identified.

This TCR was sampled from a male donor in good health and CMV-seropositive. The sample consisted of PBMCs. The rearrangement joins TRBV7-2 to TRBJ2-4; 7 bases fit TRBD1. CDR3 residues: CASSLVQGEGQYF. Written as DNA, the CDR3 is TGTGCCAGCAGCTTAGTGCAGGGGGAAGGACAATACTTC.